This T cell receptor beta chain derives from a study of T cells expressing NK-cell markers. For the study at large: Sorted T-cell subsets CD3+CD56+NKG2C+, CD3+CD56+NKG2C- and CD3+CD56-NKG2C+ were TCR beta-sequenced.

Libraries used 5'RACE template switching adding universal primer site and UMIs. TCRdb re-called the 5' RACE reads and catalogs CDR3 proteins one per entry, DNA excluded. The sample totals some 500,000 distinct CDR3 sequences. The CDR3 sequence is 16 residues long. CDR1 and CDR2 (germline): SGHDT, YYEEEE. This TCR came from a woman aged 50 to 60 in good health. Sequenced: blood T cells: a sorted CD56 or NKG2C T cell subset, CD4+ or CD8+ T cells, or bulk PBMC T cells (not recorded which). The gene calls are TRBV5-6 and TRBJ1-3. This chain's CDR3 is CASSLRSVTSGNTIYF.